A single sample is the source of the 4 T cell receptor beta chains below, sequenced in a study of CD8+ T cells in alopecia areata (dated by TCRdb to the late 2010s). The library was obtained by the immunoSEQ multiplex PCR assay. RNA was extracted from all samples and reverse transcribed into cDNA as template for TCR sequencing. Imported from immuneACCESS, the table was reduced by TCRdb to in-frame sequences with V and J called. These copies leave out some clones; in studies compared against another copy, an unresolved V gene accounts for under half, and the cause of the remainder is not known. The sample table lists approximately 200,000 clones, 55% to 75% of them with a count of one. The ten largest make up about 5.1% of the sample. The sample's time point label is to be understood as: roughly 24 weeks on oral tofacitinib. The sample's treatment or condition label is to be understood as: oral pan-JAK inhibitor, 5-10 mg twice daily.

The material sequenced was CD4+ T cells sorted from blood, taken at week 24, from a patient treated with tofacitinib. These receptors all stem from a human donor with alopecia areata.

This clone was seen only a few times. Here the CDR3 reads CASNRRTSGSFNGELFF. The DNA of the CDR3 is TGTGCCAGCAACCGAAGGACTAGCGGGAGTTTTAACGGGGAGCTGTTTTTT. The rearrangement uses TRBV7-9 and TRBJ2-2; 13 bases align to TRBD2. CDR3 length: 17 amino acids. V was clipped by 7 bases and J by 7 bases; unmatched bases: 12. Germline V gives CDR1 SEHNR, CDR2 FQNEAQ (reference sequence).

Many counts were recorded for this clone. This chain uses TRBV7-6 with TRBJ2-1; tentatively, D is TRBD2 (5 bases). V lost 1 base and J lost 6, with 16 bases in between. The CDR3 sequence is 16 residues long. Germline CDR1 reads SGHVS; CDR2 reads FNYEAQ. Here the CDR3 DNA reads TGTGCCAGCAGCTTAGGTAGCCGGAGGCTCGGCAATGAGCAGTTCTTC. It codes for CASSLGSRRLGNEQFF.

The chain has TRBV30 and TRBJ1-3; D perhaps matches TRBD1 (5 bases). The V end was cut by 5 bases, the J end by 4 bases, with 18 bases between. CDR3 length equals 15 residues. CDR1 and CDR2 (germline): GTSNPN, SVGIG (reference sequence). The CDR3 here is CAWGDPGSSGNTIYF. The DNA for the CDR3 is TGTGCCTGGGGGGACCCCGGGAGTTCGGGAAACACCATATATTTT.

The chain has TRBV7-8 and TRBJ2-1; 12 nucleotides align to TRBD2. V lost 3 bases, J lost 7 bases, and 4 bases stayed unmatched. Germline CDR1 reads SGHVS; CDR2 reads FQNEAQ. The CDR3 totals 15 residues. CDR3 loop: CASSFLLAGGNEQFF. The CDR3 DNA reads TGTGCCAGCAGCTTTTTACTAGCGGGAGGTAATGAGCAGTTCTTC.